Presented here are 26 T cell receptor beta chains from one specimen sequenced in a study of blood T cell repertoires in COVID-19. Sequencing was performed with immunoSEQ multiplex PCR; in TCRdb, only in-frame clones are kept and a portion is missing. The data contain roughly 400,000 clones, around nine tenths of them seen just once; the ten biggest clones take up roughly 9.4%. The source material was PBMCs or T cells enriched from blood (not recorded which). The receptor set was obtained from a woman aged 45-59 years who had recovered from COVID-19.

On this clone: Within the sample, other DNA sequences also encode this same CDR3. This rearrangement joins TRBV4-1 to TRBJ1-2; 7 bases are shared with TRBD1. Germline CDR1 is MGHRA and CDR2 is YSYEKL. This CDR3 has 12 amino acids. With V trimmed by 4 bases and J by 4 bases, 0 bases remained unmatched. CDR3 DNA: TGCGCCAGCAGCCGGGACAGCTATGGCTACACCTTC. Residues: CASSRDSYGYTF.

The J gene is TRBJ2-7, the V gene TRBV28; D perhaps matches TRBD2 (6 bases). V was clipped by 7 bases and J by 0 bases, with 13 bases between them. The CDR3 runs 14 residues. CDR1 is MDHEN, CDR2 SYDVKM, per germline. The CDR3 protein is CASNPGGSSYEQYF. The DNA for the CDR3 is TGTGCCAGCAACCCCGGGGGTAGCTCCTACGAGCAGTACTTC.

This rearrangement joins TRBV27 to TRBJ1-2; a possible D gene is TRBD1 (5 bases). CDR3 length equals 13 residues. Germline values: CDR1 MNHEY, CDR2 SMNVEV (reference sequence). V lost 5 bases and J 5 bases, leaving 12 bases between the germline ends. The CDR3 DNA reads TGTGCCAGCAGTCCTGACAGCATATATGGCTACACCTTC. Protein sequence: CASSPDSIYGYTF.

This chain joins TRBV28 and TRBJ1-5; 11 positions match TRBD1. The CDR3 spans 16 residues. J was trimmed by 6 bases and V by 5 bases; bases with no gene match: 9. The germline V gene encodes CDR1 MDHEN and CDR2 SYDVKM. The CDR3 coding sequence is TGTGCCAGCAGTCCAGGGACAGGGGGAACTGGTCAGCCCCAGCATTTT. This codes for CASSPGTGGTGQPQHF.

This CDR3 is CASSNRAGELFF. Written as DNA, the CDR3 is TGTGCCAGCAGTAACAGGGCCGGGGAGCTGTTTTTT. V gene TRBV12-3 or TRBV12-4 combines with J gene TRBJ2-2, with a tentative D call TRBD1 (6 bases). This CDR3 contains 12 residues. V was clipped by 5 bases and J by 6 bases, with 7 bases between them.

The V and J genes are TRBV24-1 and TRBJ2-3, with a tentative D call TRBD1 (6 bases). CDR1 is KGHDR and CDR2 is SFDVKD in the germline V gene. The CDR3 extends over 15 amino acids. V was shortened by 9 bases and J by 3 bases, with 18 bases between the two germline ends. The CDR3 nucleotides are TGTGCCACCTCCAACGTAGGCCAGGGGACAGATACGCAGTATTTT. Encoded protein: CATSNVGQGTDTQYF.

The genes are TRBV27 and TRBJ2-6, with 7 bases lining up with TRBD1. The CDR3 is made up of 16 amino acids. Germline CDR1 and CDR2: MNHEY and SMNVEV (reference sequence). The junction had 5 bases not matched to a gene; V was cut back by 5 bases and J by 1 base. CDR3: CASSLGTVSGANVLTF. The CDR3 DNA follows: TGTGCCAGCAGTCTAGGGACAGTTTCTGGGGCCAACGTCCTGACTTTC.

The V call is TRBV7-2, the J call TRBJ2-2; D perhaps matches TRBD1 (5 bases). The germline gives CDR1 SGHTA, CDR2 FQGNSA. The CDR3 sequence is 13 residues long. Between the trimmed V and J ends, which lost 3 bases and 6 bases, there was a span of 8 bases. DNA for the CDR3: TGTGCCAGCAGCTTCAGGGAATCCGGGGAGCTGTTTTTT. As protein: CASSFRESGELFF.

The CDR3 is CASSLGLAAYNEQFF. CDR3 coding DNA: TGTGCCAGCAGCCTCGGACTAGCGGCCTACAATGAGCAGTTCTTC. The rearrangement links TRBV7-2 to TRBJ2-1; 10 nucleotides match TRBD2. Germline CDR1 and CDR2: SGHTA and FQGNSA. V was pared by 5 bases and J by 2 bases, with 3 bases of the junction left unmatched. The CDR3 consists of 15 residues. Full variable domain (remainder filled in from reference TRBV7-2 and TRBJ2-1): GAGVSQSPSNKVTEKGKDVELRCDPISGHTALYWYRQSLGQGLEFLIYFQGNSAPDKSGLPSDRFSAERTGGSVSTLTIQRTQQEDSAVYLCASSLGLAAYNEQFFGPGTRLTVL.

The chain joins TRBV4-3 to TRBJ1-5; D remains ambiguous. The CDR3 spans 17 residues. The V and J ends lost 1 base and 2 bases respectively, with 15 bases between them. Per germline, CDR1 LGHNA and CDR2 YSLEER. The CDR3 protein is CASSQVSGNRGNQPQHF. CDR3 sequence (DNA): TGCGCCAGCAGCCAAGTAAGCGGGAATCGGGGCAATCAGCCCCAGCATTTT.

The rearrangement joins TRBV28 to TRBJ1-1, with unresolved D. Per germline, CDR1 MDHEN and CDR2 SYDVKM. The germline V and J ends were trimmed by 1 base and 0 bases, with 9 bases remaining between them. The length of the CDR3 is 15 residues. CDR3: CASSLYSNMNTEAFF. The CDR3 nucleotides read TGTGCCAGCAGTTTATACAGCAATATGAACACTGAAGCTTTCTTT.

This rearrangement joins TRBV27 to TRBJ2-2; the D is unclear. V lost 3 bases, J lost 4 bases, and 6 bases lay in between. This CDR3 comprises 13 residues. CDR1 MNHEY and CDR2 SMNVEV come from the germline V gene (reference sequence). CDR3 sequence (DNA): TGTGCCAGCAGTTTCCGTCGCACCGGGGAGCTGTTTTTT. Translated: CASSFRRTGELFF.

The chain couples TRBV24-1 to TRBJ2-2; 7 bases match TRBD1. With V trimmed by 5 bases and J by 3 bases, 2 bases remained unmatched. The germline gives CDR1 KGHDR, CDR2 SFDVKD. CDR3 length equals 14 residues. The CDR3 is CATSAQGDTGELFF. Here the CDR3 DNA reads TGTGCCACCAGTGCCCAGGGGGACACCGGGGAGCTGTTTTTT.

This chain uses TRBV7-8 with TRBJ2-1; 14 bases fit TRBD2. The CDR3 loop spans 13 amino acids. Germline assignment: CDR1 SGHVS and CDR2 FQNEAQ. The V and J ends lost 5 bases and 14 bases, in that order; junction bases with no gene match: 5. CDR3 coding DNA: TGTGCCAGCAGCCTGGGGACTAGCGGGGGAAAGTTCTTC. Amino acid sequence: CASSLGTSGGKFF. The full variable domain, in which reference TRBV7-8 and TRBJ2-1 provide the parts outside the CDR3, is GAGVSQSPRYKVAKRGQDVALRCDPISGHVSLFWYQQALGQGPEFLTYFQNEAQLDKSGLPSDRFFAERPEGSVSTLKIQRTQQEDSAVYLCASSLGTSGGKFFGPGTRLTVL.

The gene calls are TRBV6-1 and TRBJ1-1, with 7 bases identical to TRBD1. Trimming cost V 2 bases and J 2 bases; bases outside gene matches: 2. This CDR3 has 14 amino acids. Germline values: CDR1 MNHNS, CDR2 SASEGT. CDR3 bases: TGTGCCAGCAGTGAACCAGGGGGAAACACTGAAGCTTTCTTT. Translation gives CASSEPGGNTEAFF.

V is TRBV9 and J is TRBJ2-7, with TRBD1 identical over 9 bases. V shed 0 bases and J 5 bases; nucleotides not matched to a gene: 12. This CDR3 has 17 residues. Germline CDR1 reads SGDLS; CDR2 reads YYNGEE. CDR3 bases: TGTGCCAGCAGCGTAGCTCTATCCGGGACAGGGAAGGACGAGCAGTACTTC. This codes for CASSVALSGTGKDEQYF.

The chain links TRBV19 to TRBJ2-2; TRBD1 matches at 11 bases. CDR1 is LNHDA, CDR2 SQIVND, per germline (reference sequence). The CDR3 extends over 15 amino acids. After removal of 5 bases from V and 5 bases from J, the junction contained 4 bases not matched to a gene. The CDR3 loop is CASSQRDRGTGELFF. The CDR3 nucleotides are TGTGCCAGTAGTCAACGGGACAGGGGGACCGGGGAGCTGTTTTTT.

The chain joins TRBV7-2 to TRBJ2-7, with TRBD2 identical over 8 bases. CDR3 length equals 15 residues. V shed 5 bases, J shed 6 bases, and the junction held 12 bases outside the gene matches. Germline V gene lookup returns CDR1 SGHTA and CDR2 FQGNSA. The CDR3 coding sequence is TGTGCCAGCAGCCCACGCCGAGCGGGGGATAGCGAGCAGTACTTC. It translates to CASSPRRAGDSEQYF. The full variable domain, its missing parts supplied by reference TRBV7-2 and TRBJ2-7, is GAGVSQSPSNKVTEKGKDVELRCDPISGHTALYWYRQSLGQGLEFLIYFQGNSAPDKSGLPSDRFSAERTGGSVSTLTIQRTQQEDSAVYLCASSPRRAGDSEQYFGPGTRLTVT.

The J gene is TRBJ1-2, the V gene TRBV5-3, with TRBD1 matching over 9 bases. TRBV5-3 is noted as an ORF with a role that remains uncertain. The CDR3 extends over 15 amino acids. J gave up 8 bases and V 0 bases, and 8 bases lay outside the gene matches. CDR3 amino acids: CARSLADRDRDGYTF. In DNA form, the CDR3 reads TGTGCCAGAAGCTTGGCGGACCGGGACAGGGACGGCTACACCTTC.

In its sample, this clone was seen a few times. CDR3: CASSPPGQGAFGYTF. The DNA for the CDR3 is TGTGCCAGCAGCCCCCCGGGACAGGGGGCGTTTGGCTACACCTTC. V gene TRBV3-1 (or the pseudogene TRBV3-2) combines with J gene TRBJ1-2; TRBD1 matches 12 bases. The V gene end was trimmed by 4 bases and the J gene end by 7 bases; junction bases not matched to a gene: 7. This CDR3 contains 15 residues. The V gene's germline CDR1 is LGHDT and CDR2 YNNKEL (reference sequence).

The rearrangement joins TRBV6-1 to TRBJ1-2; D is ambiguous. The CDR3 consists of 16 residues. Trimming left V 2 bases short and J 1 base short, with 14 bases between. Germline assignment: CDR1 MNHNS and CDR2 SASEGT. The CDR3 spells CASSEPVVGRNYGYTF. The CDR3 DNA reads as TGTGCCAGCAGTGAACCCGTGGTTGGGCGTAACTATGGCTACACCTTC.

The rearrangement uses TRBV18 and TRBJ1-1; no firm D call. The V and J ends lost 3 bases and 3 bases respectively, with 14 bases between them. Per germline, CDR1 KGHSH and CDR2 LQKENI. The CDR3 sequence is 15 residues long. This CDR3 is CASSPVWAHHTEAFF. CDR3 coding DNA: TGTGCCAGCTCACCCGTGTGGGCACACCACACTGAAGCTTTCTTT.

CDR3 sequence: CASSIPGTGGSQPQHF. The CDR3 nucleotides are TGTGCCAGTAGTATCCCCGGGACAGGGGGCAGTCAGCCCCAGCATTTT. The V call is TRBV19, the J call TRBJ1-5, with TRBD1 identical over 12 bases. Germline loops: CDR1 LNHDA, CDR2 SQIVND (reference sequence). V trimming: 3 bases; J trimming: 6 bases; junction bases outside the gene matches: 6. The CDR3 is made up of 16 amino acids.

CDR3 sequence reads: CASSLGPGFLTDTQYF. The CDR3 nucleotides read TGTGCCAGCAGCTTAGGTCCGGGTTTCCTCACAGATACGCAGTATTTT. The rearrangement joins TRBV11-2 to TRBJ2-3; D gene unclear. The length of the CDR3 is 16 residues. The germline CDR1 and CDR2 sequences are SGHAT and FQNNGV. V was clipped by 1 base and J by 2 bases, with 13 bases between them.

The gene calls are TRBV19 and TRBJ2-1; 7 bases fit TRBD2. CDR1 LNHDA and CDR2 SQIVND come from the germline V gene (reference sequence). The CDR3 extends over 16 amino acids. Losses at the gene ends were 7 bases for V and 1 base for J; bases not matched to a gene: 10. Here the CDR3 DNA reads TGTGCCAGTACCCCCGGGGAGGGGAGATCCTACAATGAGCAGTTCTTC. As protein: CASTPGEGRSYNEQFF.

This chain connects TRBV5-1 to TRBJ1-1; no firm D call. Trimming pared 0 bases from V and 1 base from J, leaving 10 bases between. CDR3 size: 15 residues. From germline, CDR1 is SGHRS and CDR2 YFSETQ. The CDR3 DNA is TGCGCCAGCAGCTTGGCCGCGGGCCGGAACACTGAAGCTTTCTTT. This translates into CASSLAAGRNTEAFF.